The entry that follows covers one T cell receptor (beta chain) sequence. This entry belongs to a study of blood T cell repertoires in COVID-19. Study-wide context: In each case, the material was cDNA or gDNA derived from T cells, B-cell-depleted T cells, or PBMCs.

CDR1 and CDR2 (germline): SGHTA, FQGTGA. CDR3 length: 15 amino acids. With V trimmed by 6 bases and J by 2 bases, 4 bases remained unmatched. Clones were sequenced by immunoSEQ multiplex PCR, and TCRdb holds only the in-frame ones, with some missing. The sample includes approximately 89,000 clones, approximately 90% of them seen just once. J is TRBJ2-2 and V is TRBV7-3; TRBD1 matches 9 bases. Sequencing was carried out using peripheral blood. The receptor comes from a man between 65 and 79 years old with acute or convalescent COVID-19. The DNA of the CDR3 is TGTGCCAGCAGGCCACAGGGGGCCAACACCGGGGAGCTGTTTTTT. It specifies CASRPQGANTGELFF.